Following are 8 T cell receptor beta chains from one sample sequenced in a study of blood T cells in healthy people across ages. A second roughly 7 to 11 cycle PCR used barcoded and J-beta primers. TCRdb used MiXCR to reprocess the 5' RACE reads, holding one entry per CDR3 protein. The profile shows roughly 2 million distinct CDR3 sequences, 49% of them singletons. The sequenced material came from blood. These receptors came from a woman in her thirties or forties in good health.

The chain recombines TRBV5-1 with TRBJ2-6; no reliable D call. The CDR3 runs 18 residues. V was pared by 0 bases and J by 0 bases, with 13 bases between. CDR1 and CDR2 (germline): SGHRS, YFSETQ. In DNA form, the CDR3 reads TGCGCCAGCAGCTTGGAATTGAGGTTGGTCTCTGGGGCCAACGTCCTGACTTTC. This sequence encodes CASSLELRLVSGANVLTF.

At least ten counts were recorded for this clonotype. V is TRBV20-1 and J is TRBJ2-5, with D unclear. The CDR3 is 14 amino acids. The V gene lost 0 bases and the J gene lost 1 base, with 9 bases spanning the gap. Germline V gene sequence: CDR1 DFQATT, CDR2 SNEGSKA (reference sequence). In DNA, the CDR3 is TGCAGTGCTAGAGATGGACGAGTCCAAGAGACCCAGTACTTC. This translates into CSARDGRVQETQYF.

This clonotype was counted between two and nine times. V usage is TRBV7-2 and J usage is TRBJ2-7, with TRBD2 matching 9 bases. Germline V gene lookup returns CDR1 SGHTA and CDR2 FQGNSA. V shed 5 bases, J shed 1 base, and the junction held 9 bases outside the gene matches. The CDR3 extends over 16 amino acids. The CDR3 loop reads CASSPLLAGTSYEQYF. The CDR3 DNA sequence: TGTGCCAGCAGCCCCCTCCTAGCGGGGACGTCCTACGAGCAGTACTTC.

CDR3 sequence: CSASRKRGALYNEQFF. The CDR3 coding sequence is TGCAGTGCTAGCCGAAAGCGGGGGGCCCTCTACAATGAGCAGTTCTTC. This chain joins TRBV20-1 and TRBJ2-1, with 9 bases matching TRBD2. Germline values: CDR1 DFQATT, CDR2 SNEGSKA (reference sequence). The J segment lost 3 bases and the V segment lost 3 bases, leaving 9 bases of the junction unmatched. The CDR3 is made up of 16 amino acids.

The V call is TRBV4-2, the J call TRBJ2-3, with 9 bases that match TRBD2. CDR3 length: 16 residues. Germline trimming cut 2 bases from V and 4 bases from J; bases unmatched to any gene: 7. Germline CDR1 is LGHNA and CDR2 is YNFKEQ. DNA of the CDR3: TGTGCCAGCAGCCAACCCAACAGCGGGGGGTCAGATACGCAGTATTTT. Translating gives CASSQPNSGGSDTQYF.

The DNA of the CDR3 is TGCAGTGCTAGAAGTGAGGCAGGGGCCTCCTACGAGCAGTACTTC. As protein: CSARSEAGASYEQYF. V is TRBV20-1 and J is TRBJ2-7, with D possibly being TRBD1 (6 bases). This CDR3 region has 15 residues. Germline V gene lookup returns CDR1 DFQATT and CDR2 SNEGSKA (reference sequence). V lost 2 bases to trimming and J lost 0 bases, with 14 bases between them.

The chain is built from TRBV6-6 and TRBJ2-5; 8 bases line up with TRBD2. After removal of 2 bases from V and 1 base from J, the junction contained 3 bases not matched to a gene. Germline V gives CDR1 MNHNY, CDR2 SVGAGI (reference sequence). The CDR3 has 15 amino acids. The CDR3 loop is CASSYRRGAQETQYF. CDR3 sequence (DNA): TGTGCCAGCAGTTACCGGCGGGGGGCCCAAGAGACCCAGTACTTC.

The chain recombines TRBV3-1 with TRBJ2-4, with no clear D. Trimming cost V 2 bases and J 13 bases, with 15 bases left between them. Germline-derived CDR1 and CDR2 are LGHDT and YNNKEL (reference sequence). The CDR3 is made up of 13 amino acids. CDR3 DNA sequence: TGTGCCAGCAGCCAAAGGGTCGGGCAGGACCAGTACTTC. It codes for CASSQRVGQDQYF. The complete variable domain, with remaining parts taken from reference TRBV3-1 and TRBJ2-4, reads DTAVSQTPKYLVTQMGNDKSIKCEQNLGHDTMYWYKQDSKKFLKIMFSYNNKELIINETVPNRFSPKSPDKAHLNLHINSLELGDSAVYFCASSQRVGQDQYFGAGTRLSVL.